This entry concerns a single T cell receptor beta chain. Its antigen is unknown. CDR1 is LNHDA and CDR2 is SQIVND in the germline V gene (reference sequence). Trimming shortened V by 6 bases and J by 2 bases, and 17 bases separated the two germline ends. This CDR3 region has 15 residues. Sequencing used immunoSEQ multiplex PCR; TCRdb keeps in-frame clones, though not all of them. The sample includes about 170,000 clones, roughly 92% of them seen just once. This sample was included in a study of T cell responses to AZD1222 COVID-19 vaccine. Study results and caveats: Distributed over spike, vaccine-associated CD4 TCRs predominated at 160-218 and 743-854. Breadth and depth of Spike-specific TCRs rose after two AZD1222 doses. Most donors were white British, females outnumbered males, and clonal diversity was possibly underestimated.

This TCR was recovered from an adult in good health. The chain has TRBV19 and TRBJ2-7, with a weak D call TRBD1 (6 bases). Source: peripheral blood, taken on day 0 of AZD1222 vaccination. The CDR3 is CASRSQGHPTYEQYF. CDR3 in DNA: TGTGCCAGTAGATCCCAGGGACACCCAACCTACGAGCAGTACTTC.